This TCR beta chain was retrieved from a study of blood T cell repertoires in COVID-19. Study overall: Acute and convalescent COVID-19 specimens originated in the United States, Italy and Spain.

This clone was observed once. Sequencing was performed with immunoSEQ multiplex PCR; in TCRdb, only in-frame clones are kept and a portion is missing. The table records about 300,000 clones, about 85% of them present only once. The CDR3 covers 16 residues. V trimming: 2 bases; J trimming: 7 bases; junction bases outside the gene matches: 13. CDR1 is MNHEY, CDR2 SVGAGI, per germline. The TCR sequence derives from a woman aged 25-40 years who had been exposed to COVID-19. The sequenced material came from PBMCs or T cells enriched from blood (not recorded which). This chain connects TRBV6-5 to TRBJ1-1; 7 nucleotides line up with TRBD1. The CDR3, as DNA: TGTGCCAGCAGTTACGACCGTACAGGGGTCGGAAATGAAGCTTTCTTT. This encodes CASSYDRTGVGNEAFF.